These 2 T cell receptor beta chains were sequenced from one sample in a study of cytotoxic CD8 clonotypes in ibrutinib-treated CLL. Profiling relied on immunoSEQ multiplex PCR, and the TCRdb table lists in-frame clones only, not all of them. This sample has around 70,000 clones, with approximately 80% found just once. The sample here was PBMCs, taken at disease progression, from a patient treated with ibrutinib. All receptors come from a human donor with chronic lymphocytic leukemia.

The V and J genes are TRBV7-9 and TRBJ2-7; D not certain. This CDR3 contains 15 residues. With 5 bases removed from V and 3 bases from J, the gap between germline ends came to 17 bases. Germline assignment: CDR1 SEHNR and CDR2 FQNEAQ (reference sequence). Here the CDR3 DNA reads TGTGCCAGCAGCCTCGTTCGGGCGATGGACTACGAGCAGTACTTC. Its protein product is CASSLVRAMDYEQYF.

The chain is built from TRBV20-1 and TRBJ1-2; D not resolved. Germline lookup yields CDR1 DFQATT and CDR2 SNEGSKA (reference sequence). The CDR3 spans 11 residues. V was clipped by 3 bases and J by 7 bases, with 9 bases between them. The chain's CDR3 is CSARYEPGYTF. CDR3 coding DNA: TGCAGTGCTAGGTACGAACCTGGCTACACCTTC.